This T cell receptor beta chain was found in a study of response to subunit inactivated influenza vaccine. Study conclusions and caveats: A suggestion made by the authors is that each seasonal influenza vaccination recruits few new T cells.

Comments on this clonotype: The target antigen is unknown.

This CDR3 has 17 amino acids. Germline CDR1 MNHEY, CDR2 SMNVEV (reference sequence). Trimming cost V 5 bases and J 6 bases; bases outside gene matches: 13. Via MiXCR, TCRdb re-called the RT-PCR reads, giving one row per CDR3 protein. The sample carries roughly 790,000 distinct CDR3 sequences, 21% recorded once. This chain uses TRBV27 with TRBJ2-2; 9 bases are a match to TRBD1. The material sequenced was PBMCs from blood, taken 5 days after vaccination. The clonotype was recovered from a man between 45 and 60 years old who received an inactivated influenza vaccine. The CDR3 DNA follows: TGTGCCAGCAGTCAATCGTCACAGGGGGCGCCTCCCGGGGAGCTGTTTTTT. It encodes CASSQSSQGAPPGELFF.